These T cell receptor beta chains were read from a single sample in a study of memory CD8 T cells in hepatitis C reinfection. Profiling relied on immunoSEQ multiplex PCR, and the TCRdb table lists in-frame clones only, not all of them. This table holds 50,000 or so clones, approximately 89% found once. Sequenced: naive CD8+ T cells sorted from blood. The origin of the receptors is a man between 18 and 35 years old with hepatitis C virus infection. Each CDR3 is given with its conserved first and last residue. D genes are given only for firm matches. The size entry is marked missing in some rows and otherwise reads once, few, many or a size class.

>TRBV27|-|TRBJ2-5|-
CASSLWPPRGETQYF
TGTGCCAGCAGTTTATGGCCGCCCCGCGGGGAGACCCAGTACTTC
>TRBV5-4|-|TRBJ2-1|-
CASSLTAGDEQFF
TGTGCCAGCAGCTTAACTGCCGGGGATGAGCAGTTCTTC
>TRBV9|once|TRBJ2-3|TRBD2
CASSVGASGGTDTQYF
TGTGCCAGCAGCGTAGGGGCTAGCGGGGGCACAGATACGCAGTATTTT
>TRBV9|-|TRBJ2-3|-
CASSVGGMFTDTQYF
TGTGCCAGCAGCGTCGGCGGGATGTTCACAGATACGCAGTATTTT
>TRBV29-1|-|TRBJ2-7|TRBD2
CSVSSAGDSYEQYF
TGCAGCGTTTCCTCAGCGGGAGACTCCTACGAGCAGTACTTC
>TRBV5-1|once|TRBJ2-3|-
CASSPLGGTSTDTQYF
TGCGCCAGCAGCCCATTAGGGGGTACTAGCACAGATACGCAGTATTTT
>TRBV5-1|-|TRBJ2-6|-
CASSPPGSEANVLTF
TGCGCCAGCAGCCCTCCCGGTTCCGAGGCCAACGTCCTGACTTTC
>TRBV4-3|once|TRBJ1-2|TRBD1
CASSLTGQGDYGYTF
TGCGCCAGCAGCCTCACGGGACAGGGGGACTATGGCTACACCTTC
>TRBV19|few|TRBJ1-1|-
CASSPDSWNTEAFF
TGTGCCAGTAGTCCTGACAGCTGGAACACTGAAGCTTTCTTT
>TRBV19|-|TRBJ1-1|-
CASSMFVLNTEAFF
TGTGCCAGTAGTATGTTCGTTCTGAACACTGAAGCTTTCTTT
>TRBV9|-|TRBJ2-1|-
CASSAGVTGNEQFF
TGTGCCAGCAGCGCCGGCGTAACAGGGAATGAGCAGTTCTTC
>TRBV6-5|-|TRBJ2-7|-
CASSYGGVGYEQYF
TGTGCCAGCAGTTACGGAGGGGTCGGATACGAGCAGTACTTC
>TRBV27|-|TRBJ2-7|-
CASSSHSGGVNEQYF
TGTGCCAGCAGTTCTCATAGCGGAGGGGTCAACGAGCAGTACTTC
>TRBV7-9|-|TRBJ2-3|-
CASSLVWAGSTDTQYF
TGTGCCAGCAGCTTAGTTTGGGCCGGTAGCACAGATACGCAGTATTTT
>TRBV19|-|TRBJ2-1|-
CASSISLGRSANEQFF
TGTGCCAGTAGTATATCCCTCGGCAGGTCCGCCAATGAGCAGTTCTTC
>TRBV11-2|-|TRBJ2-1|TRBD2
CASSLALAGLYNEQFF
TGTGCCAGCAGCTTAGCGCTAGCGGGCCTCTACAATGAGCAGTTCTTC
>TRBV6-1|-|TRBJ2-7|TRBD2
CATGLAGDEQYF
TGTGCCACCGGACTAGCGGGAGACGAGCAGTACTTC
>TRBV5-6|-|TRBJ2-1|TRBD2
CASSGLAGGQRVYNEQFF
TGTGCCAGCAGCGGACTAGCGGGAGGTCAAAGGGTCTACAATGAGCAGTTCTTC
>TRBV15|-|TRBJ2-1|TRBD2
CATRGRGDNEQFF
TGTGCCACCCGCGGGAGGGGGGACAATGAGCAGTTCTTC
>TRBV2|-|TRBJ1-4|TRBD1
CASRRQGAYEKLFF
TGTGCCAGCAGAAGACAGGGGGCATATGAAAAACTGTTTTTT
>TRBV19|-|TRBJ2-1|TRBD2
CASSSRGLAGGYEQFF
TGTGCCAGTAGTAGCAGGGGACTAGCGGGGGGGTATGAGCAGTTCTTC
>TRBV5-1|-|TRBJ2-3|-
CASSSFEPITDTQYF
TGCGCCAGCAGCTCCTTCGAGCCCATCACTGATACGCAGTATTTT
>TRBV5-4|-|TRBJ2-1|-
CASSLSSGDNEQFF
TGTGCCAGCAGCTTGTCCAGCGGAGACAATGAGCAGTTCTTC
>TRBV7-8|-|TRBJ2-7|TRBD2
CASSLTSGAYEQYF
TGTGCCAGCAGCTTGACTAGCGGGGCCTACGAGCAGTACTTC
>TRBV28|-|TRBJ1-1|-
CASSLQGHTEAFF
TGTGCCAGCAGTTTACAGGGGCACACTGAAGCTTTCTTT
>TRBV6-1|-|TRBJ2-3|-
CASSEAWTGSDTQYF
TGTGCCAGCAGTGAAGCGTGGACGGGATCAGATACGCAGTATTTT
>TRBV4-1|-|TRBJ2-2|-
CASSQEFQAGELFF
TGCGCCAGCAGCCAAGAATTCCAGGCCGGGGAGCTGTTTTTT
>TRBV6-5|-|TRBJ1-5|-
CASSWGGGNQPQHF
TGTGCCAGCAGTTGGGGGGGAGGCAATCAGCCCCAGCATTTT
>TRBV10-1|-|TRBJ2-3|TRBD2
CASSESSGSGSDTQYF
TGCGCCAGCAGTGAGTCCAGCGGGAGTGGTTCAGATACGCAGTATTTT
>TRBV7-6|-|TRBJ2-3|TRBD2
CASSLGLAGRTDTQYF
TGTGCCAGCAGCTTGGGACTAGCGGGGCGCACAGATACGCAGTATTTT
>TRBV4-3|-|TRBJ2-1|-
CASSLTSSNEQFF
TGCGCCAGCAGCCTAACTTCGAGCAATGAGCAGTTCTTC
>TRBV11-2|-|TRBJ2-5|TRBD2
CASSLGGTGYQETQYF
TGTGCCAGCAGCTTGGGGGGGACTGGGTACCAAGAGACCCAGTACTTC
>TRBV27|-|TRBJ1-5|TRBD1
CASSTTGVGNQPQHF
TGTGCCAGCAGCACTACAGGGGTCGGGAATCAGCCCCAGCATTTT
>TRBV5-4|-|TRBJ2-3|TRBD1
CASSFGQGADTQYF
TGTGCCAGCAGCTTTGGACAGGGGGCGGATACGCAGTATTTT
>TRBV11-2|-|TRBJ1-6|-
CASSLAPHSPLHF
TGTGCCAGCAGCTTAGCCCCTCATTCACCCCTCCACTTT
>TRBV4-1|few|TRBJ2-7|-
CASSPDGDEQYF
TGCGCCAGCAGCCCTGACGGGGATGAGCAGTACTTC
>TRBV7-9|-|TRBJ1-5|-
CASSSATQDPSNQPQHF
TGTGCCAGCAGTTCTGCGACACAGGACCCTAGCAATCAGCCCCAGCATTTT
>TRBV5-8|-|TRBJ2-7|-
CASTPFLPEQYF
TGTGCCAGCACCCCTTTTCTCCCCGAGCAGTACTTC
>TRBV13|-|TRBJ2-1|TRBD2
CASSLEREGYNEQFF
TGTGCCAGCAGCTTAGAGCGGGAGGGGTACAATGAGCAGTTCTTC
>TRBV4-1|-|TRBJ2-1|TRBD1
CASSPDRVSSYNEQFF
TGCGCCAGCAGCCCAGACAGGGTTAGCTCCTACAATGAGCAGTTCTTC
>TRBV7-9|once|TRBJ1-6|-
CASSPFPDMGNSPLHF
TGTGCCAGCAGCCCCTTCCCGGACATGGGGAATTCACCCCTCCACTTT
>TRBV11-2|-|TRBJ1-1|-
CASSLGPLNTEAFF
TGTGCCAGCAGCCTGGGGCCGCTGAACACTGAAGCTTTCTTT
>TRBV30|once|TRBJ2-3|TRBD1
CAWSWTGATDTQYF
TGTGCCTGGAGTTGGACAGGGGCCACAGATACGCAGTATTTT
>TRBV9|-|TRBJ2-7|TRBD2
CASSAEREDAYEQYF
TGTGCCAGCAGCGCGGAGCGGGAGGACGCCTACGAGCAGTACTTC
>TRBV4-1|-|TRBJ2-1|-
CASSPIGVTQAYNEQFF
TGCGCCAGCAGCCCAATCGGGGTCACCCAGGCCTACAATGAGCAGTTCTTC
>TRBV5-6|-|TRBJ1-2|-
CASSLGVNYGYTF
TGTGCCAGCAGCTTGGGAGTCAACTATGGCTACACCTTC